A single sample gave rise to the 28 T cell receptor beta chains below, sequenced in a study of beta chain features in type 1 diabetes. Sequencing targeted expressed TCRB transcripts, as all isolated RNA had been reverse transcribed. Data came from immunoSEQ multiplex PCR; TCRdb stores just in-frame clones and leaves some out. The sample carries more than 250,000 clones, roughly 13% recorded once. Points from the study as a whole: Across all four CD4+ subsets, people with type 1 diabetes showed modestly shorter TCRB CDR3s.

Their cognate antigens are unknown. Specimen: naive CD4+ T cells from blood. These receptors came from a man aged 30-40 years with type 1 diabetes.

The chain couples TRBV11-2 to TRBJ2-2; perhaps TRBD1 as D (6 bases). The CDR3 loop spans 16 amino acids. V was pared by 5 bases and J by 0 bases, with 13 bases between. Germline-derived CDR1 and CDR2 are SGHAT and FQNNGV. The CDR3 DNA is TGTGCCAGCAGCATCAGACAGGCATCGAACACCGGGGAGCTGTTTTTT. Translating it yields CASSIRQASNTGELFF.

The table lists this clone with a few counts. The chain links TRBV4-2 to TRBJ1-4, with 7 positions matching TRBD1. The germline gives CDR1 LGHNA, CDR2 YNFKEQ. Unmatched junction bases numbered 4, after V lost 4 bases and J lost 5 bases. The CDR3 is made up of 14 amino acids. CDR3 coding DNA: TGTGCCAGCAGCCCGGGACAGTCAAATGAAAAACTGTTTTTT. It yields the protein CASSPGQSNEKLFF.

The V call is TRBV28, the J call TRBJ2-7, with TRBD1 matching over 7 bases. The CDR3 consists of 14 residues. V was pared by 1 base and J by 9 bases, with 9 bases of the junction left unmatched. Germline CDR1 reads MDHEN; CDR2 reads SYDVKM. CDR3 residues: CASSLFGTVRLQYF. The CDR3 bases are TGTGCCAGCAGTTTATTCGGGACAGTACGGTTGCAGTACTTC.

J is TRBJ2-5 and V is TRBV29-1, with D possibly TRBD1 on 6 matching bases. The germline V and J ends were trimmed by 0 bases and 3 bases, with 17 bases remaining between them. CDR1 is SQVTM and CDR2 is ANQGSEA in the germline V gene. The CDR3 loop spans 16 amino acids. As DNA, the CDR3 is TGCAGCGTTGAAGATCAGGGGAAACCTCCTAAAGAGACCCAGTACTTC. Its translation is CSVEDQGKPPKETQYF.

The CDR3 bases are TGTGCCAGCAGCAAAAGGAGGGCCCTTTGGGGGAATGAGCAGTTCTTC. Its protein is CASSKRRALWGNEQFF. The rearrangement links TRBV21-1 to TRBJ2-1; the DNA was not compared with TRBD2, the D call given in the table. TRBV21-1 is an annotated pseudogene. The CDR3 is 16 amino acids.

This clone turned up a few times. The V gene is TRBV30, the J gene TRBJ1-1, with D possibly matching TRBD1 (6 bases). Germline V gives CDR1 GTSNPN, CDR2 SVGIG (reference sequence). Trimming pared 0 bases from V and 4 bases from J, leaving 9 bases between. The CDR3 has 13 residues. CDR3 sequence (DNA): TGTGCCTGGAGTGTAGGGGGAACCACTGAAGCTTTCTTT. Residues: CAWSVGGTTEAFF.

A few counts support this clone. The CDR3 sequence: CASSLGQGLFDGYTF. CDR3 sequence (DNA): TGTGCCAGCAGCTTGGGACAGGGGTTGTTCGATGGCTACACCTTC. V is TRBV7-9 and J is TRBJ1-2; 10 bases map to TRBD1. Unmatched junction bases numbered 7, after V lost 3 bases and J lost 6 bases. The CDR3 is made up of 15 amino acids. Germline V gives CDR1 SEHNR, CDR2 FQNEAQ (reference sequence).

The V call is TRBV19, the J call TRBJ1-2, with 10 bases aligning to TRBD1. The V segment lost 6 bases and the J segment 4 bases; nucleotides outside the gene matches: 5. The CDR3 totals 14 residues. Germline CDR1 is LNHDA and CDR2 is SQIVND (reference sequence). The CDR3 DNA sequence: TGTGCCAGTAGCAACTGGACAGGGGGCTATGGCTACACCTTC. It codes for CASSNWTGGYGYTF.

The V gene is TRBV9, the J gene TRBJ2-3; TRBD2 aligns across 10 bases. The CDR3 runs to 15 residues. CDR1 is SGDLS, CDR2 YYNGEE, per germline. V was clipped by 6 bases and J by 6 bases; unmatched bases: 10. CDR3 in DNA: TGTGCCAGCAAGGCAGCGGGAGGGATCCCGGATACGCAGTATTTT. Its protein product is CASKAAGGIPDTQYF.

V gene TRBV5-1 combines with J gene TRBJ2-5; TRBD2 is a possible D gene (5 bases). The length of the CDR3 is 15 residues. Germline V CDR1 and CDR2: SGHRS, YFSETQ. The V gene lost 3 bases and the J gene lost 0 bases, with 12 bases spanning the gap. CDR3 residues: CASSSQGGYQETQYF. CDR3 nucleotides: TGCGCCAGCAGCTCACAAGGCGGGTACCAAGAGACCCAGTACTTC.

This rearrangement joins TRBV29-1 to TRBJ2-7; TRBD2 matches 7 bases. The CDR3 length is 14 residues. The germline gives CDR1 SQVTM, CDR2 ANQGSEA. V was clipped by 5 bases and J by 1 base; unmatched bases: 8. The CDR3 loop is CSVRIGGGSYEQYF. The CDR3 nucleotides read TGCAGCGTTAGGATCGGGGGAGGGTCCTACGAGCAGTACTTC.

The rearrangement uses TRBV18 and TRBJ1-3; 9 positions agree with TRBD1. Trimming cost V 1 base and J 0 bases; bases outside gene matches: 4. CDR3 length: 17 residues. From germline, CDR1 is KGHSH and CDR2 LQKENI. CDR3 in DNA: TGTGCCAGCTCACCACTCCGGGACAGGGACTCTGGAAACACCATATATTTT. This translates into CASSPLRDRDSGNTIYF.

This chain links TRBV30 with TRBJ2-7; a possible D gene is TRBD2 (6 bases). The CDR3 has 14 amino acids. Trimming took off 1 base at V and 4 bases at J, with 14 bases between the two ends. Germline V lookup: CDR1 GTSNPN, CDR2 SVGIG (reference sequence). CDR3 sequence: CAWSGKVGGYEQYF. The CDR3 DNA is TGTGCCTGGAGTGGGAAAGTGGGAGGTTACGAGCAGTACTTC.

This clone was detected a few times. The chain employs TRBV5-1 and TRBJ2-2; a weak D match, TRBD1 (5 bases). There are 13 residues in the CDR3. V gave up 7 bases and J gave up 1 base, with 8 bases separating them. Germline-derived CDR1 and CDR2 are SGHRS and YFSETQ. The DNA of the CDR3 is TGCGCCAGCTTTCAGGGGAACACCGGGGAGCTGTTTTTT. Encoded protein: CASFQGNTGELFF.

This clone was seen a handful of times. The chain couples TRBV28 to TRBJ1-2; D is undetermined. V was clipped by 2 bases and J by 2 bases, with 12 bases between them. This CDR3 spans 15 amino acids. Germline CDR1 MDHEN, CDR2 SYDVKM. In DNA form, the CDR3 reads TGTGCCAGCAGTTTAGGTGGCAGGTCGAACTATGGCTACACCTTC. Translation: CASSLGGRSNYGYTF.

This clone has a handful of counts. The CDR3 protein is CASSFVMRETQYF. The CDR3 nucleotides are TGTGCCAGCAGCTTCGTAATGAGGGAGACCCAGTACTTC. The V call is TRBV7-2, the J call TRBJ2-5; D gene ambiguous. V was shortened by 3 bases and J by 5 bases, with 10 bases between the two germline ends. This CDR3 contains 13 residues. The germline CDR1 and CDR2 sequences are SGHTA and FQGNSA.

Comment on this clone: Additional DNA sequences in this sample encode the identical CDR3. In DNA form, the CDR3 reads TGTGCCTGGAGTGGAGGGGGCTATGGCTACACCTTC. Translation: CAWSGGGYGYTF. This sequence joins TRBV30 and TRBJ1-2; a possible D gene is TRBD1 (6 bases). With 1 base removed from V and 4 bases from J, the gap between germline ends came to 7 bases. The CDR3 extends over 12 amino acids. Germline V gene data show CDR1 as GTSNPN and CDR2 as SVGIG (reference sequence).

This clone was counted a few times. The chain joins TRBV7-9 to TRBJ2-1; 10 nucleotides agree with TRBD1. Germline V gives CDR1 SEHNR, CDR2 FQNEAQ (reference sequence). V lost 3 bases and J lost 9; bases outside the gene matches: 2. CDR3 length equals 13 residues. CDR3 nucleotides: TGTGCCAGCAGCTTCGGGACAGGGGCTGAGCAGTTCTTC. It specifies CASSFGTGAEQFF.

This clone was seen a few times. The V gene is TRBV7-3, the J gene TRBJ2-2; 9 bases align to TRBD1. V trimming: 5 bases; J trimming: 5 bases; junction bases outside the gene matches: 9. This CDR3 is built from 16 residues. The germline V gene encodes CDR1 SGHTA and CDR2 FQGTGA. The CDR3 is CASSLGQGVSTGELFF. In DNA form, the CDR3 reads TGTGCCAGCAGCCTGGGACAGGGCGTGTCGACCGGGGAGCTGTTTTTT.

This clone was found a few times. The gene calls are TRBV9 and TRBJ2-5; the D is unclear. From germline, CDR1 is SGDLS and CDR2 YYNGEE. V was pared by 2 bases and J by 8 bases, with 16 bases between. The CDR3 is 14 residues long. The CDR3 DNA reads as TGTGCCAGCAGCGTCACCGCCCAATCCGGTACCCAGTACTTC. Translated: CASSVTAQSGTQYF.

This clone was seen more than once but under ten times. The chain joins TRBV7-9 to TRBJ2-1, with 14 bases lining up with TRBD2. CDR3 size: 17 residues. V lost 5 bases and J lost 8; bases outside the gene matches: 11. Germline lookup yields CDR1 SEHNR and CDR2 FQNEAQ (reference sequence). CDR3 loop: CASSPRGGTSGRYEQFF. In nucleotides, the CDR3 is TGTGCCAGCAGCCCTAGGGGGGGGACTAGCGGGAGATATGAGCAGTTCTTC.

The sample holds a few counts of this clone. The genes are TRBV15 and TRBJ1-2; D gene unclear. This CDR3 is 14 amino acids long. Trimming removed 0 bases at V and 3 bases at J, with 8 bases between. The germline V gene encodes CDR1 LNHNV and CDR2 YYDKDF (reference sequence). The CDR3 spells CATSRDTGDYGYTF. The CDR3 DNA is TGTGCCACCAGCAGAGATACCGGTGACTATGGCTACACCTTC.

About this clone itself: Different DNA sequences within this sample yield the same CDR3. The V call is TRBV5-1, the J call TRBJ2-7; 12 bases are a match to TRBD2. The CDR3 length is 15 residues. The germline CDR1 and CDR2 sequences are SGHRS and YFSETQ. V lost 0 bases to trimming and J lost 4 bases; unmatched junction nucleotides: 2. This chain's CDR3 is CASSLGTSGTYEQYF. CDR3 coding DNA: TGCGCCAGCAGCTTGGGGACTAGCGGGACGTACGAGCAGTACTTC.

This chain links TRBV20-1 with TRBJ2-3, with a tentative D call TRBD2 (6 bases). V lost 6 bases and J 6 bases, leaving 10 bases between the germline ends. The germline V gene has CDR1 DFQATT and CDR2 SNEGSKA (reference sequence). This CDR3 comprises 11 residues. Here the CDR3 reads CSARGRDTQYF. CDR3 DNA sequence: TGCAGTGCCCGGGGGAGGGATACGCAGTATTTT.

This chain joins TRBV7-9 and TRBJ2-5, with D perhaps matching TRBD2 (6 bases). CDR1 and CDR2 from the germline V gene are SEHNR and FQNEAQ (reference sequence). Between the trimmed V and J ends, which lost 3 bases and 1 base, there was a span of 21 bases. CDR3 length: 18 residues. As DNA, the CDR3 is TGTGCCAGCAGCTTGCGGGACGCCTCCTTCCTCGTCCAAGAGACCCAGTACTTC. Translated, it gives CASSLRDASFLVQETQYF.

This clone was observed a handful of times. V and J are TRBV6-5 and TRBJ2-7; 9 bases line up with TRBD2. CDR1 is MNHEY, CDR2 SVGAGI, per germline. V was clipped by 7 bases and J by 1 base; unmatched bases: 5. The CDR3 extends over 14 amino acids. The CDR3 coding sequence is TGTGCCAGCAACTCCCTAGCGGGATCCTACGAGCAGTACTTC. Translated, it gives CASNSLAGSYEQYF.

The V and J genes are TRBV15 and TRBJ2-3; D unclear. The V and J ends lost 0 bases and 5 bases respectively, with 9 bases between them. This CDR3 is 14 amino acids long. Germline loops: CDR1 LNHNV, CDR2 YYDKDF (reference sequence). This CDR3 reads CATSRDQTGDTQYF. The CDR3 nucleotides read TGTGCCACCAGCAGAGATCAGACTGGAGATACGCAGTATTTT.

The chain employs TRBV30 and TRBJ1-4; 8 positions match TRBD1. V gave up 1 base and J gave up 7 bases; unmatched junction bases: 2. Germline V gives CDR1 GTSNPN, CDR2 SVGIG (reference sequence). The CDR3 has 13 amino acids. As DNA, the CDR3 is TGTGCCTGGAGTGGACAGGGGTCTGAAAAACTGTTTTTT. It is translated as CAWSGQGSEKLFF. The full variable domain, with the rest looked up from reference TRBV30 and TRBJ1-4, is SQTIHQWPATLVQPVGSPLSLECTVEGTSNPNLYWYRQAAGRGLQLLFYSVGIGQISSEVPQNLSASRPQDRQFILSSKKLLLSDSGFYLCAWSGQGSEKLFFGSGTQLSVL.